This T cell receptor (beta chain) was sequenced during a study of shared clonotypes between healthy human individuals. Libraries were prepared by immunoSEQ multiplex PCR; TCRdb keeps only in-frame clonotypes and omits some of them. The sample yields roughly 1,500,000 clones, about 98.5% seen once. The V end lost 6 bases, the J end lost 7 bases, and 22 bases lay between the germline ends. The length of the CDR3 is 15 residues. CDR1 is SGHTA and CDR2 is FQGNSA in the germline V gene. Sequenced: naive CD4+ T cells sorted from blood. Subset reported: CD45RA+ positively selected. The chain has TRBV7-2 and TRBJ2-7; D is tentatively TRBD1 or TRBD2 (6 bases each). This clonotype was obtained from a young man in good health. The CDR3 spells CASRTEMSGAQEQYF. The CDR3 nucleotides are TGTGCCAGCAGGACCGAAATGTCGGGGGCGCAAGAGCAGTACTTC.